This passage covers 18 T cell receptor beta chains from one sample sequenced in a study of T-cell memory formation after mild COVID-19. TCRdb itself ran the 5' RACE reads through MiXCR, one entry per CDR3 protein. The sample lists hundreds of thousands of distinct CDR3 sequences; approximately 14% were seen once. The specimen was PBMCs or a T cell subset sorted from them (not recorded which). These receptors were collected from a man between 18 and 29 years old who had mild COVID-19 (a few samples of this study predate the infection). Cell type and time point are not known.

The chain carries TRBV18 and TRBJ2-1; D gene unclear. The V end was cut by 3 bases, the J end by 4 bases, with 10 bases between. The CDR3 consists of 14 residues. The germline CDR1 and CDR2 sequences are KGHSH and LQKENI. This chain's CDR3 is CASSPPTQYNEQFF. For the CDR3, the DNA is TGTGCCAGCTCACCGCCAACACAATACAATGAGCAGTTCTTC.

V and J are TRBV29-1 and TRBJ1-1; D is uncertain. Germline values: CDR1 SQVTM, CDR2 ANQGSEA. This CDR3 comprises 12 residues. V was shortened by 5 bases and J by 6 bases, with 13 bases between the two germline ends. The CDR3 is CSVFLQQAEAFF. The CDR3 DNA reads as TGCAGCGTTTTTTTACAGCAGGCTGAAGCTTTCTTT.

The genes are TRBV6-5 and TRBJ2-1; D remains ambiguous. The CDR3 has 13 residues. V lost 4 bases and J 3 bases, leaving 7 bases between the germline ends. CDR1 is MNHEY, CDR2 SVGAGI, per germline. CDR3 coding DNA: TGTGCCAGCAGTTTACTGAACTACAATGAGCAGTTCTTC. Amino acids: CASSLLNYNEQFF.

This clonotype came up many times. One junction end does not reproduce the germline sequence, and a read error may be involved. V gene TRBV12-3 or TRBV12-4 combines with J gene TRBJ2-5, with unresolved D. The CDR3 totals 15 residues. The CDR3 protein is CASILFAGAQETQYF. Here the CDR3 DNA reads TGTGCCAGCATTTTATTCGCAGGAGCTCAAGAGACCCAGTACTTC.

This clonotype showed up just a few times. V and J are TRBV20-1 and TRBJ1-5; 8 nucleotides agree with TRBD1. The CDR3 covers 14 residues. Germline lookup yields CDR1 DFQATT and CDR2 SNEGSKA (reference sequence). The V segment lost 2 bases and the J segment 6 bases; nucleotides outside the gene matches: 6. The CDR3 loop reads CSARNDRGGQPQHF. The DNA of the CDR3 is TGCAGTGCTAGAAACGACAGGGGAGGTCAGCCCCAGCATTTT.

The chain links TRBV7-2 to TRBJ2-7; D not resolved. With 2 bases removed from V and 8 bases from J, the gap between germline ends came to 13 bases. The CDR3 has 13 residues. Looked up from germline, CDR1 is SGHTA and CDR2 is FQGNSA. The CDR3 nucleotides read TGTGCCAGCAGCTTAAGGGCTAGTCCCCAGCAGTACTTC. Translation: CASSLRASPQQYF.

The V gene is TRBV2, the J gene TRBJ1-4; a possible D gene is TRBD1 (6 bases). CDR1 is SNHLY and CDR2 is FYNNEI in the germline V gene. V lost 5 bases and J lost 8, with 15 bases in between. CDR3 length equals 14 residues. CDR3 sequence: CASSQQGVGEKLFF. The DNA for the CDR3 is TGTGCCAGCAGTCAACAGGGCGTCGGAGAAAAACTGTTTTTT.

The chain employs TRBV10-1 and TRBJ1-1; D call uncertain. This CDR3 comprises 15 residues. Germline V CDR1 and CDR2: WNHNN, SYGVQD (reference sequence). Deletions cut 6 bases from V and 4 bases from J, with 18 bases between. The CDR3 coding sequence is TGCGCCAGCAGCCCAGCGGTGGGAGCCTTCACTGAAGCTTTCTTT. Translation: CASSPAVGAFTEAFF.

The V and J genes are TRBV7-3 and TRBJ2-3; the D call may be TRBD1 or TRBD2 (6 bases each). Trimming took off 3 bases at V and 3 bases at J, with 16 bases between the two ends. The CDR3 runs 16 residues. Germline-derived CDR1 and CDR2 are SGHTA and FQGTGA. The CDR3 nucleotides are TGTGCCAGCAGCTTCATCGGGGGCGAAAGGACAGATACGCAGTATTTT. Its protein product is CASSFIGGERTDTQYF.

This clonotype has just a few counts. The chain carries TRBV5-1 and TRBJ1-6; D is uncertain. The CDR3 extends over 14 amino acids. CDR1 is SGHRS and CDR2 is YFSETQ in the germline V gene. Trimming cost V 5 bases and J 10 bases, with 16 bases left between them. This chain's CDR3 is CASRLRAPRSPLHF. Here the CDR3 DNA reads TGCGCCAGCAGGTTGAGGGCCCCCCGATCACCCCTCCACTTT.

The genes are TRBV4-1 and TRBJ2-7, with D possibly being TRBD2 (6 bases). CDR1 and CDR2 (germline): MGHRA, YSYEKL. V gave up 0 bases and J gave up 6 bases, with 21 bases separating them. The CDR3 consists of 17 residues. The CDR3 sequence is CASSQDWRGRASREQYF. The CDR3 DNA sequence: TGCGCCAGCAGCCAAGATTGGAGGGGCAGGGCATCGCGCGAGCAGTACTTC.

J is TRBJ2-5 and V is TRBV7-2, with D perhaps matching TRBD2 (8 bases). The CDR3 runs 14 residues. V lost 2 bases and J lost 8, with 15 bases in between. Germline V CDR1 and CDR2: SGHTA, FQGNSA. The CDR3, as DNA: TGTGCCAGCAGCTTAAAGGGGGCGGGAGGTACCCAGTACTTC. Protein product: CASSLKGAGGTQYF.

This clonotype was recorded only once. The CDR3 DNA reads as TGTGCCAGCTCGCTGCTGGGACATTTGAACACTGAAGCTTTCTTT. This gives the protein CASSLLGHLNTEAFF. The V call is TRBV18, the J call TRBJ1-1; possibly TRBD1 for D (6 bases). Trimming stripped 6 bases from V and 0 bases from J, with 14 bases between. The CDR3 has 15 residues. Germline values: CDR1 KGHSH, CDR2 LQKENI.

This clonotype was seen a few times. The V gene is TRBV6-5, the J gene TRBJ1-4; no reliable D call. V shed 0 bases and J shed 5 bases, with 13 bases lying between them. The CDR3 spans 16 residues. The germline V gene encodes CDR1 MNHEY and CDR2 SVGAGI. For the CDR3, the DNA is TGTGCCAGCAGTTACTCGCAGGCATATACAAATGAAAAACTGTTTTTT. Its translation is CASSYSQAYTNEKLFF.

This clonotype has more than one count but fewer than ten. The chain joins TRBV7-2 to TRBJ1-2; 7 bases fit TRBD1. The V segment lost 2 bases and the J segment 2 bases; nucleotides outside the gene matches: 11. The CDR3 consists of 17 residues. Germline CDR1 SGHTA, CDR2 FQGNSA. CDR3 sequence (DNA): TGTGCCAGCAGCTTAATCGTCTGGGGACAGACCAACTATGGCTACACCTTC. It codes for CASSLIVWGQTNYGYTF.

In this sample, this clonotype turned up many times. This rearrangement joins TRBV12-3 or TRBV12-4 to TRBJ2-5; a possible D gene is TRBD2 (6 bases). V was pared by 5 bases and J by 6 bases, with 25 bases between. This CDR3 contains 17 residues. CDR3 amino acids: CASSPRGLQAVGQTQYF. The CDR3, as DNA: TGTGCCAGCAGTCCCCGAGGACTACAGGCCGTTGGGCAGACCCAGTACTTC.

This clonotype was recorded at least ten times. This rearrangement joins TRBV24-1 to TRBJ2-5; no firm D call. V was trimmed by 0 bases and J by 5 bases, leaving 0 bases between them. The CDR3 is 11 residues long. The V gene's germline CDR1 is KGHDR and CDR2 SFDVKD. CDR3 residues: CATSDLETQYF. CDR3 in DNA: TGTGCCACCAGTGATTTGGAGACCCAGTACTTC.

This clonotype was detected only a few times. The chain combines TRBV20-1 with TRBJ1-1; no clear D gene. From germline, CDR1 is DFQATT and CDR2 SNEGSKA (reference sequence). V lost 2 bases and J 5 bases, leaving 6 bases between the germline ends. This CDR3 contains 11 residues. CDR3 nucleotide sequence: TGCAGTGCTAGAAAATTAACTGAAGCTTTCTTT. Residues: CSARKLTEAFF.